This T cell receptor beta chain is drawn from a study of T cells after yellow fever vaccination. The overall study: SMART-Seq v4 Ultra Low Input served to prepare low-cell-number fractions.

5'RACE template switching produced TCR cDNA carrying a universal primer site and UMIs. MiXCR was run by TCRdb on the 5' RACE reads, yielding one entry per CDR3 protein. The sample consists of hundreds of thousands of distinct CDR3 sequences, about 17% of them appearing once. Findings and caveats of the study: Abundant clonotypes from the bulk population could contaminate FACS-sorted repertoires. Although the secondary response was weaker, it peaked faster, at day 5 versus 15.

V was clipped by 1 base and J by 7 bases; unmatched bases: 9. Germline V CDR1 and CDR2: DFQATT, SNEGSKA (reference sequence). There are 14 residues in the CDR3. The sample holds a few counts of this clonotype. The target antigen is unknown. The chain couples TRBV20-1 to TRBJ2-7, with 8 positions matching TRBD1. The source material was PBMCs, sampled before the yellow fever booster vaccination. This TCR derives from a man aged 18 to 35 who received the YFV17D yellow fever vaccine. The CDR3 sequence: CSARAQTGVDEQYV. The CDR3 coding sequence is TGCAGTGCTAGAGCTCAGACAGGGGTGGATGAGCAGTACGTC.